The sequence of this T cell receptor (beta chain) was determined in a study of blood T cells in healthy people across ages. As to this clonotype: Its antigen remains unknown.

Each sample gave at least 6.5 million isolated PBMCs. J lost 2 bases, V lost 0 bases, and 14 bases had no gene match. Germline V gives CDR1 LGHNA, CDR2 YNFKEQ. The CDR3 is 19 amino acids. Study-wide points: Greater diversity and more naive CD4+ cells were seen in long-lived donors than in aged donors. It was not known whether donors were CMV positive (a possible confounder of expanded clonotype changes). Age advanced and TCR beta diversity per million T cells fell, roughly linearly.

With a J-beta primer mix and a sample-barcoded 5' primer, a second PCR ran roughly 6 to 11 cycles. Using its own MiXCR run on the 5' RACE reads, TCRdb lists one record per CDR3 protein. The sample contains some 1.6 million distinct CDR3 sequences, about 32% of which appear only once. This chain joins TRBV4-2 and TRBJ2-7; 9 nucleotides align to TRBD2. The receptor was isolated from a woman in her 30s in good health. The specimen was blood. The CDR3 loop is CASSQDYGFRTSAAYEQYF. The CDR3 coding sequence is TGTGCCAGCAGCCAAGATTACGGTTTTCGGACTAGCGCAGCCTACGAGCAGTACTTC.